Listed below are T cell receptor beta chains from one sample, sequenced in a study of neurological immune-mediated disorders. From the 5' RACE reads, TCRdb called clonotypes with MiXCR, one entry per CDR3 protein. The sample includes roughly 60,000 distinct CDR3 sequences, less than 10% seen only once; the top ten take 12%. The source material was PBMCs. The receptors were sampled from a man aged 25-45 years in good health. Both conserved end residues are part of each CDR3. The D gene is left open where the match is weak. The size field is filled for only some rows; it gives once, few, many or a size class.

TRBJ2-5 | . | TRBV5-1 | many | TGCGCCAGCAGCTTGGCGTCTAAGGGCCTTGAGACCCAGTACTTC | CASSLASKGLETQYF
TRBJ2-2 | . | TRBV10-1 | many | TGCGCCAGCAGTGAGTCGTCGGCCGTGGGCAACACCGGGGAGCTGTTTTTT | CASSESSAVGNTGELFF
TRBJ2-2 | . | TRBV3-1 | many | TGTGCCAGCAGCCAAGGGCGGCTAGCCGGGGAGCTGTTTTTT | CASSQGRLAGELFF
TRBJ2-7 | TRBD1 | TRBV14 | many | TGTGCCAGCAGCCAAGAGGGCGGGACAGGTAATCGGGAGCAGTACTTC | CASSQEGGTGNREQYF
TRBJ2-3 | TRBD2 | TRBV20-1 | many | TGCAGTGCCCGAAGACTAGCGGACACAGATACGCAGTATTTT | CSARRLADTDTQYF
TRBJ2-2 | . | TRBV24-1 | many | TGTGCCACCAGTGATCCCCTCCTAGTCACGGCCGGGGAGCTGTTTTTT | CATSDPLLVTAGELFF
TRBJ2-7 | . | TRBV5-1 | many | TGCGCCAGCAGCTTGGGAGTAGCCACCTACGAGCAGTACTTC | CASSLGVATYEQYF
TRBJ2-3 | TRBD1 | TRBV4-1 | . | TGCGCCAGCAGCCAAGATCCACAGGGGGCCGGCGGGCCGGGTGCATATACCCAGTATTTT | CASSQDPQGAGGPGAYTQYF
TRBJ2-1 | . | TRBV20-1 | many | TGCAGTGCGTTCCACCCCGGGACTCCAGCTTACAATGAGCAGTTCTTC | CSAFHPGTPAYNEQFF
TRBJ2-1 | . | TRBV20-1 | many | TGCAGTGCGCCGAGGCAGGGCTCCTACAATGAGCAGTTCTTC | CSAPRQGSYNEQFF
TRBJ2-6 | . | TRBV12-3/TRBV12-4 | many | TGTGCCAGCAGTTTTGGGGCCAACGTCCTGACTTTC | CASSFGANVLTF
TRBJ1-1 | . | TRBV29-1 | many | TGCAGCGTTGACCCTATGGGGATATATTTGCGGGTGGCTTTCTTT | CSVDPMGIYLRVAFF
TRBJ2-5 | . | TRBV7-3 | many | TGTGCCAGCAGCTTTGGAGGTAGAGGGGTCCAAGAGACCCAGTACTTC | CASSFGGRGVQETQYF
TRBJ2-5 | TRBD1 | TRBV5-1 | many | TGCGCCAGCAGTCATGGACAGGGAGGACAAGAGACCCAGTACTTC | CASSHGQGGQETQYF
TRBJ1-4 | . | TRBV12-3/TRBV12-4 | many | TGTGCCAGCAGCCCATGGGAGGAAAAACTGTTTTTT | CASSPWEEKLFF
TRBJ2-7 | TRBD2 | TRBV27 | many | TGTGCCAGCAACCCAGTCAGGGCGGGAGGGCCCGACGAGCAGTACTTC | CASNPVRAGGPDEQYF
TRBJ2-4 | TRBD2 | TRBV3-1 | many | TGTGCCAGCAGCCCCGCGGGGGGGAGAGCCAAAAACATTCAGTACTTC | CASSPAGGRAKNIQYF
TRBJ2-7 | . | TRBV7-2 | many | TGTGCCAGCAGCTTAGGAGCGTTAGGCTACGAGCAGTACTTC | CASSLGALGYEQYF
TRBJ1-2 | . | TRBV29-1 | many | TGCAGCGTTGAAGAGAGAACTAACTATGGCTACACCTTC | CSVEERTNYGYTF
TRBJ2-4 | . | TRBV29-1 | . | TGCAGCGTCCAAGCCAAAAACATTCAGTACTTC | CSVQAKNIQYF
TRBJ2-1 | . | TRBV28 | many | TGTGCCAGCAGTTGGAGAACAACGACCTACAATGAGCAGTTCTTC | CASSWRTTTYNEQFF
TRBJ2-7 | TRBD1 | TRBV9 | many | TGTGCCAGCAGTTCGGACAGGGCATGGGACGACGAGCAGTACTTC | CASSSDRAWDDEQYF
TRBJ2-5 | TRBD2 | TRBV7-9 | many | TGTGCCAGCAACCTAGCGGCAGCCCAAGAGACCCAGTACTTC | CASNLAAAQETQYF
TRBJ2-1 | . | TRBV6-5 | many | TGTGCCAGCAGTCGAGGGTCCTCGGGGGACAATGAGCAGTTCTTC | CASSRGSSGDNEQFF
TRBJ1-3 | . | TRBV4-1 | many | TGCGCCAGCAGCCAAGAACGGGGTTCCTCTGGAAACACCATATATTTT | CASSQERGSSGNTIYF
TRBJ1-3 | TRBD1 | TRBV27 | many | TGTGCCAGCAGTTTGAAAGGGACAGGGGGCTCTGGAAACACCATATATTTT | CASSLKGTGGSGNTIYF